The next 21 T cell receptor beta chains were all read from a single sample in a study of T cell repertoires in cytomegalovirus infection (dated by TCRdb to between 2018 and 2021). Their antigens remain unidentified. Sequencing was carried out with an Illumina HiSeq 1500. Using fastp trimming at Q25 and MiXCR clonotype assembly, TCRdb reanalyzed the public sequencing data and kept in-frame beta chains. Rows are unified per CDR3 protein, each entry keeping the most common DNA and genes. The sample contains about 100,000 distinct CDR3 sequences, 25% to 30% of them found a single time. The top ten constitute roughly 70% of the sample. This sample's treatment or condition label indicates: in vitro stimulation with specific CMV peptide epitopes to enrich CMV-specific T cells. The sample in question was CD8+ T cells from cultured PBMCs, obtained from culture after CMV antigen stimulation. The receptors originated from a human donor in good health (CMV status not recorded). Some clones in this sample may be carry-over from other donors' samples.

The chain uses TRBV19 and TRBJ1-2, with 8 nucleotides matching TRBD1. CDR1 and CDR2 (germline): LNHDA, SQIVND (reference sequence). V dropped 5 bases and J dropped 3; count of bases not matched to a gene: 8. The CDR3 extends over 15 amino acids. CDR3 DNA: TGTGCCAGTAGTTTCTGGACAGGGTGGGACTATGGCTACACCTTC. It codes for CASSFWTGWDYGYTF.

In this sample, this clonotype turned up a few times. In nucleotides, the CDR3 is TGTGCCAGCAGTTTTCGCGGGTCCCTAAACTACGAGCAGTACTTC. Protein sequence: CASSFRGSLNYEQYF. The chain couples TRBV28 to TRBJ2-7, with D possibly matching TRBD2 (5 bases). The CDR3 consists of 15 residues. V was cut by 3 bases and J by 3 bases, with 15 bases left in between. Germline V lookup: CDR1 MDHEN, CDR2 SYDVKM.

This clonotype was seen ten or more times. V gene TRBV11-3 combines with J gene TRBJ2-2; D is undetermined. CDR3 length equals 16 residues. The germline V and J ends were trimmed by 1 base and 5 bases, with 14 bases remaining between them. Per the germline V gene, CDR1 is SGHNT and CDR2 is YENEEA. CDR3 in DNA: TGTGCCAGCAGCTTAGTTGGACCCCCCGGGACCGGGGAGCTGTTTTTT. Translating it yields CASSLVGPPGTGELFF.

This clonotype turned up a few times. DNA for the CDR3: TGTGCCAGCAGCTTAGCCACAGCGGGGATTACTAACTATGGCTACACCTTC. Translated: CASSLATAGITNYGYTF. The chain has TRBV7-9 and TRBJ1-2, with D uncertain. This CDR3 is 17 amino acids long. The V end lost 0 bases, the J end lost 0 bases, and 14 bases lay between the germline ends. Per the germline V gene, CDR1 is SEHNR and CDR2 is FQNEAQ (reference sequence).

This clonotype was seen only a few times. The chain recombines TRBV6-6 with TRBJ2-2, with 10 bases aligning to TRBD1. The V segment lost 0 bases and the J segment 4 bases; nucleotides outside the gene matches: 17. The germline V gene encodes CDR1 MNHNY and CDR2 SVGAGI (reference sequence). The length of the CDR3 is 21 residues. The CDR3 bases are TGTGCCAGCAGTTACTCGGAAGGGACAGGGGTTAACGGGGGACCCACCGGGGAGCTGTTTTTT. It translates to CASSYSEGTGVNGGPTGELFF.

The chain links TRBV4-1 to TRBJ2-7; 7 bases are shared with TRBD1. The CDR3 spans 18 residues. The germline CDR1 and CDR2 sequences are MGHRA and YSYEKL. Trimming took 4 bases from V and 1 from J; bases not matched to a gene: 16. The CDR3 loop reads CASSLLLILTGESYEQYF. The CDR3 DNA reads TGCGCCAGCAGCCTCCTCTTAATTCTAACAGGGGAATCCTACGAGCAGTACTTC.

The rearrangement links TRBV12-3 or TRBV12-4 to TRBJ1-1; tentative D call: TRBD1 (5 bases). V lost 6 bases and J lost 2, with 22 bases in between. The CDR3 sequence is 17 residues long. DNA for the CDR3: TGTGCCAGCAGCCCCGTTCAGGGATTTGGGAAAAACACTGAAGCTTTCTTT. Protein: CASSPVQGFGKNTEAFF.

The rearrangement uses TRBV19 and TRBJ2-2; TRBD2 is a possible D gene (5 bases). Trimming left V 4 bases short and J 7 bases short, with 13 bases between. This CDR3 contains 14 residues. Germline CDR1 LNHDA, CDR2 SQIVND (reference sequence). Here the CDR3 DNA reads TGTGCCAGTAGTACCCCGGGAATTGACGGGGAGCTGTTTTTT. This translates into CASSTPGIDGELFF. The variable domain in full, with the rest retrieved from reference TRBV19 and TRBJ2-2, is DGGITQSPKYLFRKEGQNVTLSCEQNLNHDAMYWYRQDPGQGLRLIYYSQIVNDFQKGDIAEGYSVSREKKESFPLTVTSAQKNPTAFYLCASSTPGIDGELFFGEGSRLTVL.

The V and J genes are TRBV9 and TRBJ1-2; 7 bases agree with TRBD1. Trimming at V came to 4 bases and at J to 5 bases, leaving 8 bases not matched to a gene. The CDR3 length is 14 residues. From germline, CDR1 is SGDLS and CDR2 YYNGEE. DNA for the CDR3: TGTGCCAGCAGCACACACGGGACAGCATATGGCTACACCTTC. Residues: CASSTHGTAYGYTF.

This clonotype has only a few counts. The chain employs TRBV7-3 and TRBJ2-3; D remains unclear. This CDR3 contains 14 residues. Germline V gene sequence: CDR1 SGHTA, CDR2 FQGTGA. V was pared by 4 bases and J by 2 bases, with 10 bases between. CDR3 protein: CASSSLGPTDTQYF. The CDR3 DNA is TGTGCCAGCAGCTCTTTAGGCCCCACAGATACGCAGTATTTT.

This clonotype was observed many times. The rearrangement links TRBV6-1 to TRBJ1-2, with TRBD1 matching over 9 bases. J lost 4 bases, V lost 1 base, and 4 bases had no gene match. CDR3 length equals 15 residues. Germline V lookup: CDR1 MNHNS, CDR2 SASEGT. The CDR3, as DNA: TGTGCCAGCAGTGAAGAGGGACAGGGATTCTATGGCTACACCTTC. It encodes CASSEEGQGFYGYTF.

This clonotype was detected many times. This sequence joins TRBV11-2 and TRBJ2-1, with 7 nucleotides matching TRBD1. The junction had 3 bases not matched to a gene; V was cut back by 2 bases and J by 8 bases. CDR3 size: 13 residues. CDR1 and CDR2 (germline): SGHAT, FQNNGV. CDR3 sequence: CASSLYQGDEQFF. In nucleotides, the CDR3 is TGTGCCAGCAGCTTATACCAGGGGGATGAGCAGTTCTTC.

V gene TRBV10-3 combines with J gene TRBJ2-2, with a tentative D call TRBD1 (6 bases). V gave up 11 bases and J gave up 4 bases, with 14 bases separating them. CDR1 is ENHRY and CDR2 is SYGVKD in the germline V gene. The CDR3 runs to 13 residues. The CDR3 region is CALQRGITGELFF. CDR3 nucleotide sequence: TGTGCCCTACAGAGGGGGATCACCGGGGAGCTGTTTTTT.

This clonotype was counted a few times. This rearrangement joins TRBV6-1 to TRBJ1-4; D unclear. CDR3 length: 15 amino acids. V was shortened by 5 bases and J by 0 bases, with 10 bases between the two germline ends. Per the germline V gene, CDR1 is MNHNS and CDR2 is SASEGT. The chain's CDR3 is CASSPKKPTNEKLFF. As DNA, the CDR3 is TGTGCCAGCAGTCCGAAGAAACCAACTAATGAAAAACTGTTTTTT.

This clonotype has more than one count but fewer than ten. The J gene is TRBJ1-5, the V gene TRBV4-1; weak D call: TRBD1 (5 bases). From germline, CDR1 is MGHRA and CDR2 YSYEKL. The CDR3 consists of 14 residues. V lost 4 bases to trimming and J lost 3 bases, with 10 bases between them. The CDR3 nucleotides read TGCGCCAGCAGCCCGACAGTTCCCAATCAGCCCCAGCATTTT. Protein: CASSPTVPNQPQHF.

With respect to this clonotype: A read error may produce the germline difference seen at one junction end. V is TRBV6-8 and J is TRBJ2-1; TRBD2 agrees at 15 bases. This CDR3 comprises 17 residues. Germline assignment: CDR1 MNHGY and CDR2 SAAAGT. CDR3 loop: CASSHGLAGGTYNKQFF. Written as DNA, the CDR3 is TGTGCCAGCAGTCACGGACTAGCGGGGGGGACTTACAATAAGCAGTTCTTC.

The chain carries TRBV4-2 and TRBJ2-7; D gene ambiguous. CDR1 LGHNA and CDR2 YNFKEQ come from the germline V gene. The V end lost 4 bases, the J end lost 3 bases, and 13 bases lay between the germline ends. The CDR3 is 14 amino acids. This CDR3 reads CASSPEVGLYEQYF. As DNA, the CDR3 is TGTGCCAGCAGCCCCGAGGTTGGCCTCTACGAGCAGTACTTC.

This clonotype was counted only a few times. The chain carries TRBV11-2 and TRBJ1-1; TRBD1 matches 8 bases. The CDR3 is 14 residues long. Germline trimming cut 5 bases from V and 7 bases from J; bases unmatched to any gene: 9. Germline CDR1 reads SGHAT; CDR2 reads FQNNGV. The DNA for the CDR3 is TGTGCCAGCAGCATCGGGACAGGTTGGGGTGAAGCTTTCTTT. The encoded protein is CASSIGTGWGEAFF.

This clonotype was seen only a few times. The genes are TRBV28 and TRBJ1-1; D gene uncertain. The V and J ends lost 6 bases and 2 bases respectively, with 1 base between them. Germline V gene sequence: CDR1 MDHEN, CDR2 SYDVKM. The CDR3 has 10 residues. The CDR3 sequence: CASSNTEAFF. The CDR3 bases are TGTGCCAGCAGCAACACTGAAGCTTTCTTT.

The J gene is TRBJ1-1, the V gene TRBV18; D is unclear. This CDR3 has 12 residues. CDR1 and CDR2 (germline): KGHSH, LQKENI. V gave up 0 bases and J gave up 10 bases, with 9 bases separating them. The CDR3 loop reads CASSPPTGVAFF. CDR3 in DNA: TGTGCCAGCTCACCACCGACCGGTGTAGCTTTCTTT.

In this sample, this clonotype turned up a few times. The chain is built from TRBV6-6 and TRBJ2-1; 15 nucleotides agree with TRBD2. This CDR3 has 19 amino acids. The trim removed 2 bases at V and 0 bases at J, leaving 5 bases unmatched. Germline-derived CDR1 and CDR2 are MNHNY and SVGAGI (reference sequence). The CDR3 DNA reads TGTGCCAGCAGTTACCCTGGGACTAGCGGGGGGAGCTCCTACAATGAGCAGTTCTTC. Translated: CASSYPGTSGGSSYNEQFF.